This entry concerns a single TCR beta chain. The data derive from a study of blood T cell repertoires in COVID-19. Study overall: Italy, Spain and the United States were the sources of the convalescent and acute COVID-19 samples. From T cells, B-cell-depleted T cells, or PBMCs came the material, which was cDNA or gDNA.

V dropped 0 bases and J dropped 5 bases, with 14 bases sitting between them. This CDR3 region has 16 residues. Germline V gene lookup returns CDR1 LNHNV and CDR2 YYDKDF (reference sequence). In the study's own analysis: By means of reference gene primer amplification, nucleated cell counts were estimated. Profiling relied on immunoSEQ multiplex PCR, and the TCRdb table lists in-frame clones only, not all of them. V, J and clone size were drawn from that table, and D and trimming were deduced from the DNA. The table lists around 400,000 clones, approximately 91% of them singletons. What was sequenced was PBMCs or T cells enriched from blood (not recorded which). V and J are TRBV15 and TRBJ2-1, with D tentatively TRBD2 (6 bases). This clonotype was sampled from a woman aged 35 to 49 who had been exposed to COVID-19. The CDR3 sequence: CATSRESSVRHNEQFF. The CDR3 DNA reads TGTGCCACCAGCAGAGAATCTAGCGTAAGACACAATGAGCAGTTCTTC.